The present TCR beta chain was sequenced within a study of T cells in Graves' hyperthyroidism and ophthalmopathy. Germline-derived CDR1 and CDR2 are SQVTM and ANQGSEA. This CDR3 has 15 residues. The germline V and J ends were trimmed by 2 bases and 2 bases, with 15 bases remaining between them. RNA transcripts served as the template for amplifying TCR beta CDR3 regions. The HTBI primer set drove a first-round RT-PCR of the TCR CDR3. TCRdb ran MiXCR on the multiplex PCR reads and lists one entry per CDR3 protein. The sample lists a few hundred thousand distinct CDR3 sequences; around 45% were seen once. This clonotype was detected once.

Input material: peripheral blood or thyroid tissue (not recorded which). This sequence originates from a woman in her late teens or twenties with Graves' hyperthyroidism. V and J are TRBV29-1 and TRBJ2-5; a weak D match, TRBD1 (6 bases). The CDR3 loop is CSVEPVTGDQETQYF. The CDR3 DNA follows: TGCAGCGTTGAACCCGTGACAGGCGATCAAGAGACCCAGTACTTC. Supplemented by reference TRBV29-1 and TRBJ2-5, the full variable domain reads SAVISQKPSRDICQRGTSLTIQCQVDSQVTMMFWYRQQPGQSLTLIATANQGSEATYESGFVIDKFPISRPNLTFSTLTVSNMSPEDSSIYLCSVEPVTGDQETQYFGPGTRLLVL.